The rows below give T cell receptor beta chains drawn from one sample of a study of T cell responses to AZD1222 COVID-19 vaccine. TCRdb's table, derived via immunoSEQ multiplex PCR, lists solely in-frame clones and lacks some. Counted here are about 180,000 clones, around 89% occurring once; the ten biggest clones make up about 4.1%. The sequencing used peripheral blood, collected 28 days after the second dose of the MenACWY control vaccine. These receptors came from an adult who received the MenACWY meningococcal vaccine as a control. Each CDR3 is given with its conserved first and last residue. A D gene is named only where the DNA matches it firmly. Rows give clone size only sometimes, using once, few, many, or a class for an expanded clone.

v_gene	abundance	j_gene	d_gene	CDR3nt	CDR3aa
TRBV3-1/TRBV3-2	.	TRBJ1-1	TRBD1	TGTGCCAGCAGCCACCACAGGGGAGGCACTGAAGCTTTCTTT	CASSHHRGGTEAFF
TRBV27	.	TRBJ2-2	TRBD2	TGTGCCAGCAGTCCCCTAGCGGGAGCGGCAACCGGGGAGCTGTTTTTT	CASSPLAGAATGELFF
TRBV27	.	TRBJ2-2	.	TGTGCCAGTTGGGGCACCGGGGAGCTGTTTTTT	CASWGTGELFF
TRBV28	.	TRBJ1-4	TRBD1	TGTGCCAGCAGACATAGACAGGGGGCAGTCTCTAATGAAAAACTGTTTTTT	CASRHRQGAVSNEKLFF
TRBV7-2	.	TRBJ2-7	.	TGTGCCAGCAGGCCTACATACGAGCAGTACTTC	CASRPTYEQYF
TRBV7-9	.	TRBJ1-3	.	TGTGCCAGCAGCATCGTTGGATACACCATATATTTT	CASSIVGYTIYF
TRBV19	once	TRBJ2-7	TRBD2	TGTGCCAGTAGTATTCGGGCTAGCGGGAGTACCTACGAGCAGTACTTC	CASSIRASGSTYEQYF
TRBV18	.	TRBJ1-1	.	TGTGCCAGCTCACCAGTATCGGGCACTGAAGCTTTCTTT	CASSPVSGTEAFF
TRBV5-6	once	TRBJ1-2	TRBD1	TGTGCCAGCAGCTGGTGGGGACAGGGAAGGAGGGGCTACACCTTC	CASSWWGQGRRGYTF
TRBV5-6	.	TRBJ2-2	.	TGTGCCAGCAGCCATTTCAGGGTGAACACCGGGGAGCTGTTTTTT	CASSHFRVNTGELFF
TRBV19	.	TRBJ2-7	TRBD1	TGTGCCAGTAGTCCCCGGGACAGGAGAGTCGACGAGCAGTACTTC	CASSPRDRRVDEQYF
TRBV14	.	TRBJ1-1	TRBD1	TGTGCCAGCAGCCAAGGACAGGGGTTGACTGAAGCTTTCTTT	CASSQGQGLTEAFF
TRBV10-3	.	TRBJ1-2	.	TGTGCCATCGGCCGAGGGGAGACGGCCAACTATGGCTACACCTTC	CAIGRGETANYGYTF
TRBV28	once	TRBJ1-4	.	TGTGCCAGCAGCCCGGACAGCTCGAATGAAAAACTGTTTTTT	CASSPDSSNEKLFF
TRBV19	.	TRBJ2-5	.	TGTGCCAGCTCCGACACGACAGTGTCACAAGAGACCCAGTACTTC	CASSDTTVSQETQYF
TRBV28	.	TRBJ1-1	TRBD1	TGTGCCAGCAGTTTCAGACAGGGCAGTACACCCCCGACGAACACTGAAGCTTTCTTT	CASSFRQGSTPPTNTEAFF